This T cell receptor (beta chain) was captured in a study of cytomegalovirus exposure and HLA in healthy donors. Germline values: CDR1 ENHRY, CDR2 SYGVKD. This CDR3 spans 13 amino acids. Between the trimmed V and J ends, which lost 3 bases and 8 bases, there was a span of 11 bases. The PCR used 60 Vbeta and 13 Jbeta primers. Sequencing was performed with immunoSEQ multiplex PCR; in TCRdb, only in-frame clones are kept and a portion is missing. The sample consists of approximately 200,000 clones, about 81% of them appearing once. The gene calls are TRBV10-3 and TRBJ2-1; tentatively, D is TRBD2 (6 bases). Source material: PBMCs. The TCR originated in a woman in her forties or fifties in good health and CMV-seropositive. The CDR3 sequence: CAISDTTGDEQFF. The CDR3 region has the DNA TGTGCCATCAGTGACACAACGGGGGATGAGCAGTTCTTC.